This T cell receptor (beta chain) was obtained from a study of T cell changes during pregnancy in multiple sclerosis. This CDR3 spans 15 amino acids. V lost 1 base and J lost 4; bases outside the gene matches: 2. The germline V gene encodes CDR1 LNHDA and CDR2 SQIVND (reference sequence). Sequencing was performed with immunoSEQ multiplex PCR; in TCRdb, only in-frame clones are kept and a portion is missing. The table records tens of thousands of clones, 94% of them present only once. The source is a female donor with multiple sclerosis, enrolled in a pregnancy study. The rearrangement joins TRBV19 to TRBJ1-5, with 9 bases identical to TRBD1. The sequences come from CD4+ T cells from peripheral blood mononuclear cells, collected in the second trimester of pregnancy. The chain's CDR3 is CASSIGTGVNQPQHF. CDR3 in DNA: TGTGCCAGTAGTATAGGGACAGGGGTTAATCAGCCCCAGCATTTT.